The 10 T cell receptor beta chains given below trace back to one sample, sequenced in a study of T cells in Graves' hyperthyroidism and ophthalmopathy. Researchers amplified the TCR beta CDR3 regions from RNA transcripts. During a first-round RT-PCR of the TCR CDR3, the HTBI primer set was used. TCRdb analysed the multiplex PCR reads with MiXCR anew, one entry per CDR3 protein. The data hold about 710,000 distinct CDR3 sequences, with about a sixth observed a single time. The sequenced sample consisted of blood. These TCRs come from a man aged 18-30 years with Graves' hyperthyroidism.

This clonotype was counted ten times or more. The chain employs TRBV7-2 and TRBJ2-5, with TRBD2 as a possible D gene (5 bases). V lost 3 bases and J lost 1, with 12 bases in between. The V gene's germline CDR1 is SGHTA and CDR2 FQGNSA. The CDR3 is made up of 15 amino acids. This CDR3 is CASSFRAERQETQYF. For the CDR3, the DNA is TGTGCCAGCAGCTTTCGAGCGGAGCGCCAAGAGACCCAGTACTTC.

The gene calls are TRBV28 and TRBJ2-6, with 12 nucleotides matching TRBD2. The CDR3 extends over 17 amino acids. CDR1 is MDHEN and CDR2 is SYDVKM in the germline V gene. V gave up 6 bases and J gave up 2 bases; unmatched junction bases: 5. The CDR3 DNA reads TGTGCCAGCAGGGAACTAGCGGGAGGAACTGGGGCCAACGTCCTGACTTTC. Its protein is CASRELAGGTGANVLTF. Complete variable domain (other parts from reference TRBV28 and TRBJ2-6): DVKVTQSSRYLVKRTGEKVFLECVQDMDHENMFWYRQDPGLGLRLIYFSYDVKMKEKGDIPEGYSVSREKKERFSLILESASTNQTSMYLCASRELAGGTGANVLTFGAGSRLTVL.

This clonotype has at least ten counts. The V and J genes are TRBV28 and TRBJ2-1, with 13 nucleotides matching TRBD2. This CDR3 is built from 19 residues. Trimming at V came to 5 bases and at J to 3 bases, leaving 13 bases not matched to a gene. Germline V lookup: CDR1 MDHEN, CDR2 SYDVKM. The CDR3 DNA reads TGTGCCAGCAGTACTAGCGGGAGGGCCACATTAGGTCGCTACAATGAGCAGTTCTTC. Protein: CASSTSGRATLGRYNEQFF.

This clonotype was counted a single time. J is TRBJ2-7 and V is TRBV2, with unresolved D. The CDR3 is 12 residues long. The V end was cut by 4 bases, the J end by 2 bases, with 6 bases between. Germline-derived CDR1 and CDR2 are SNHLY and FYNNEI. CDR3 coding DNA: TGTGCCAGCAGTGCAGAGGCCTACGAGCAGTACTTC. Translated, it gives CASSAEAYEQYF.

The chain uses TRBV7-2 and TRBJ1-5, with D perhaps TRBD1 (6 bases). From germline, CDR1 is SGHTA and CDR2 FQGNSA. This CDR3 contains 15 residues. V lost 3 bases and J lost 3, with 12 bases in between. The CDR3 is CASSLTGQYNQPQHF. DNA of the CDR3: TGTGCCAGCAGCTTGACTGGACAGTACAATCAGCCCCAGCATTTT.

This clonotype was observed at least ten times. The chain carries TRBV3-1 and TRBJ1-2; D is unclear. Germline V gene data show CDR1 as LGHDT and CDR2 as YNNKEL (reference sequence). Trimming cost V 0 bases and J 8 bases, with 10 bases left between them. The length of the CDR3 is 13 residues. The CDR3 sequence: CASSQDRAGGYTF. In DNA form, the CDR3 reads TGTGCCAGCAGCCAAGATCGGGCTGGGGGCTACACCTTC.

This clonotype occurred a few times. The chain uses TRBV28 and TRBJ2-6; D unresolved. V lost 5 bases and J lost 4, with 12 bases in between. The germline gives CDR1 MDHEN, CDR2 SYDVKM. The CDR3 is made up of 15 amino acids. The CDR3 region is CASSPYGSGANVLTF. In DNA form, the CDR3 reads TGTGCCAGCAGTCCCTACGGGTCCGGGGCCAACGTCCTGACTTTC.

The rearrangement links TRBV28 to TRBJ2-3; 9 bases line up with TRBD2. Germline loops: CDR1 MDHEN, CDR2 SYDVKM. The junction had 5 bases not matched to a gene; V was cut back by 2 bases and J by 2 bases. The length of the CDR3 is 16 residues. The DNA of the CDR3 is TGTGCCAGCAGTTTAGGGATAGCGGGAGACACAGATACGCAGTATTTT. It codes for CASSLGIAGDTDTQYF.

In its sample, this clonotype was seen a few times. This chain uses TRBV30 with TRBJ1-6; 10 bases map to TRBD1. The CDR3 runs to 14 residues. Germline CDR1 reads GTSNPN; CDR2 reads SVGIG (reference sequence). J was trimmed by 7 bases and V by 6 bases; bases with no gene match: 6. For the CDR3, the DNA is TGTGCCTGTCCCGGGACAGGGGAAAATTCACCCCTCCACTTT. Translation: CACPGTGENSPLHF.

This clonotype was seen repeatedly, ten times or more. The genes are TRBV11-2 and TRBJ2-7; tentatively, D is TRBD2 (6 bases). The V and J ends lost 3 bases and 3 bases respectively, with 15 bases between them. The CDR3 length is 15 residues. Per the germline V gene, CDR1 is SGHAT and CDR2 is FQNNGV. Written as DNA, the CDR3 is TGTGCCAGCAGCTTCGAGATAGCGGCCGTCTACGAGCAGTACTTC. Protein sequence: CASSFEIAAVYEQYF.